This passage covers 15 T cell receptor beta chains from one sample sequenced in a study of CD8+ T cells in alopecia areata (dated by TCRdb to 2016 to 2019). Receptor libraries were prepared by the immunoSEQ multiplex PCR assay. For TCR sequencing, RNA was extracted from every sample and reverse transcribed into cDNA to serve as template. As stored in TCRdb, this immuneACCESS dataset retains in-frame rearrangements with V and J assigned. A fraction of the clones does not appear; measured against another copy, unresolved V genes explain less than half of the discrepancy, and the remainder lacks a known reason. This sample has around 150,000 clones in its table, and approximately 80% of those were observed once. 25% of the sample is in the top ten clones. The time point label for this specimen denotes: less than five weeks on oral tofacitinib. This specimen's treatment or condition label, interpreted: oral pan-JAK inhibitor, 5-10 mg twice daily.

Sequences were derived from CD8+ T cells sorted from blood, sampled at week 4, from a patient treated with tofacitinib. The receptors shown here come from a human donor with alopecia areata.

This clone was seen a few times. The gene calls are TRBV29-1 and TRBJ1-1; 8 bases map to TRBD1. Germline V gene lookup returns CDR1 SQVTM and CDR2 ANQGSEA. Trimming removed 1 base from V and 5 bases from J; junction bases left unmatched: 9. The CDR3 sequence is 15 residues long. The DNA of the CDR3 is TGCAGCGTTGAAGCCCACGGACAGGGCAAGACTGAAGCTTTCTTT. Amino acid sequence: CSVEAHGQGKTEAFF.

This rearrangement joins TRBV7-2 to TRBJ2-5; no definite D call. The ends were cut back, 5 bases at V and 1 base at J, with 17 bases in the middle. CDR1 and CDR2 from the germline V gene are SGHTA and FQGNSA. The CDR3 runs 16 residues. The CDR3 bases are TGTGCCAGCAGCCAGTTTGGGGTTTTCATCCAAGAGACCCAGTACTTC. Encoded protein: CASSQFGVFIQETQYF.

The chain is built from TRBV6-5 and TRBJ1-1; no clear D gene. V was clipped by 4 bases and J by 6 bases, with 12 bases between them. The CDR3 loop spans 13 amino acids. The germline V gene encodes CDR1 MNHEY and CDR2 SVGAGI. CDR3 amino acids: CASSSGWGAEAFF. The CDR3 DNA is TGTGCCAGCAGTTCCGGCTGGGGAGCTGAAGCTTTCTTT.

This clone was counted once. The V and J genes are TRBV4-1 and TRBJ1-4, with a possible D match to TRBD1 (5 bases). Germline assignment: CDR1 MGHRA and CDR2 YSYEKL. Trimming shortened V by 1 base and J by 8 bases, and 17 bases separated the two germline ends. This CDR3 is built from 16 residues. The CDR3, as DNA: TGCGCCAGCAGCCAAGTGCGCGAACAGGCTGGGGAAAAACTGTTTTTT. It specifies CASSQVREQAGEKLFF.

The rearrangement links TRBV6-6 to TRBJ2-4; D perhaps matches TRBD2 (7 bases). This CDR3 comprises 16 residues. Trimming pared 6 bases from V and 3 bases from J, leaving 18 bases between. The germline CDR1 and CDR2 sequences are MNHNY and SVGAGI (reference sequence). The chain's CDR3 is CASSPPGGPGKNIQYF. CDR3 nucleotides: TGTGCCAGCAGCCCCCCCGGGGGGCCCGGCAAAAACATTCAGTACTTC.

This clone has only a few counts. This chain joins TRBV7-6 and TRBJ1-2; 8 nucleotides align to TRBD1. This CDR3 spans 14 amino acids. The V segment lost 5 bases and the J segment 5 bases; nucleotides outside the gene matches: 7. The germline gives CDR1 SGHVS, CDR2 FNYEAQ. CDR3 loop: CASSPRTGQYGYTF. The CDR3 nucleotides read TGTGCCAGCAGCCCACGGACAGGGCAATATGGCTACACCTTC.

This rearrangement joins TRBV9 to TRBJ2-5, with a weak D call TRBD1 (6 bases). The germline V gene encodes CDR1 SGDLS and CDR2 YYNGEE. This CDR3 has 14 residues. V was cut by 3 bases and J by 5 bases, with 14 bases left in between. CDR3 residues: CASSAPQGTETQYF. In nucleotides, the CDR3 is TGTGCCAGCAGCGCGCCTCAGGGGACCGAGACCCAGTACTTC.

The V gene is TRBV19, the J gene TRBJ1-2, with no clear D. Looked up from germline, CDR1 is LNHDA and CDR2 is SQIVND (reference sequence). V was trimmed by 2 bases and J by 0 bases, leaving 13 bases between them. CDR3 size: 16 residues. The CDR3 loop is CASSISHRGANYGYTF. DNA for the CDR3: TGTGCCAGTAGTATATCCCACCGGGGAGCTAACTATGGCTACACCTTC.

J is TRBJ2-1 and V is TRBV11-3; 9 bases match TRBD1. The ends lost 5 bases at V and 5 bases at J; junction bases unmatched: 7. CDR3 length equals 15 residues. In germline, CDR1 is SGHNT, CDR2 YENEEA. CDR3 coding DNA: TGTGCCAGCAGCCTCTCGGGACAGGGTGACAATGAGCAGTTCTTC. Its protein is CASSLSGQGDNEQFF.

This chain joins TRBV4-3 and TRBJ2-2; 8 nucleotides agree with TRBD2. Trimming at V came to 0 bases and at J to 7 bases, leaving 7 bases not matched to a gene. CDR3 length: 16 amino acids. Germline lookup yields CDR1 LGHNA and CDR2 YSLEER. The CDR3 sequence: CASSQEPGGQDGELFF. Written as DNA, the CDR3 is TGCGCCAGCAGCCAAGAGCCGGGGGGGCAGGACGGGGAGCTGTTTTTT.

The chain employs TRBV10-3 and TRBJ2-3; D unresolved. V lost 3 bases and J 4 bases, leaving 11 bases between the germline ends. The CDR3 runs to 14 residues. Germline V gene lookup returns CDR1 ENHRY and CDR2 SYGVKD. CDR3 bases: TGTGCCATCAGTGATCCGCAGGTTTCAGATACGCAGTATTTT. Protein sequence: CAISDPQVSDTQYF.

Only one count was recorded for this clone. The V and J genes are TRBV7-9 and TRBJ2-1, with D unclear. CDR3 length: 10 residues. Trimming cost V 5 bases and J 12 bases, with 8 bases left between them. The germline gives CDR1 SEHNR, CDR2 FQNEAQ (reference sequence). The CDR3 loop reads CASSQTRQFF. The CDR3 nucleotides are TGTGCCAGCAGCCAAACACGGCAGTTCTTC.

The chain combines TRBV13 with TRBJ2-2, with 7 bases that match TRBD1. J lost 6 bases, V lost 4 bases, and 11 bases had no gene match. The V gene's germline CDR1 is PRHDT and CDR2 FYEKMQ (reference sequence). This CDR3 region has 16 residues. CDR3 DNA sequence: TGTGCCAGCAGCTCCGGGACAGAGTCTATCCCCGGGGAGCTGTTTTTT. Its translation: CASSSGTESIPGELFF.

The rearrangement links TRBV27 to TRBJ2-1; 8 bases align to TRBD2. J was trimmed by 11 bases and V by 5 bases; bases with no gene match: 14. This CDR3 has 15 residues. Looked up from germline, CDR1 is MNHEY and CDR2 is SMNVEV (reference sequence). CDR3 DNA sequence: TGTGCCAGCAGTCAGCAGCGGGGGCCGGGTGTTCAGCAGTTCTTC. The encoded protein is CASSQQRGPGVQQFF.

This chain connects TRBV2 to TRBJ1-6; weak D call: TRBD1 (5 bases). V lost 7 bases, J lost 4 bases, and 11 bases lay in between. The CDR3 runs to 14 residues. Germline assignment: CDR1 SNHLY and CDR2 FYNNEI. CDR3 DNA sequence: TGTGCCAGCAAGGACACCCGGTATAATTCACCCCTCCACTTT. Amino acid sequence: CASKDTRYNSPLHF.